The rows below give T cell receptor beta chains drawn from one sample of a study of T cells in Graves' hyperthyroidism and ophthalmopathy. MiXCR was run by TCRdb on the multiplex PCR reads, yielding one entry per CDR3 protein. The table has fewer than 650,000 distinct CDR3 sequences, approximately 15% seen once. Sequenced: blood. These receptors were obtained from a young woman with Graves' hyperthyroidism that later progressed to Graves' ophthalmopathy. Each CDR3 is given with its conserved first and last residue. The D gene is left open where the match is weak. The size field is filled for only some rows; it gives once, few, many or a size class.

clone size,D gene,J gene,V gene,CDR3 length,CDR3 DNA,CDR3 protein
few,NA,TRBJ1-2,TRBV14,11,TGTGCCAGCAGCCAATATTCTGGCTACACCTTC,CASSQYSGYTF
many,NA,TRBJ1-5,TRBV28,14,TGTGCCAGCAGAACCACAGTGTGGAATCAGCCCCAGCATTTT,CASRTTVWNQPQHF
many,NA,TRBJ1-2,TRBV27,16,TGTGCCAGCAGTTTAAACCCCCCCGGCATGATCTATGGCTACACCTTC,CASSLNPPGMIYGYTF
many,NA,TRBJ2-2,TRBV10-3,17,TGTGCCATCAGTGAGTCGAAAGGGCTATCGAACACCGGGGAGCTGTTTTTT,CAISESKGLSNTGELFF
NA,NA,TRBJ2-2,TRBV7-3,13,TGTGCCAGCAGCCCCTCCCTTAGCGGGGAGCTGTTTTTT,CASSPSLSGELFF
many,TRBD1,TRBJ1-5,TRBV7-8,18,TGTGCCAGCAGCCCTCTACAGGGACAGGGGGCGAGCAATCAGCCCCAGCATTTT,CASSPLQGQGASNQPQHF
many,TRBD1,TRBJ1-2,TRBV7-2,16,TGTGCCAGCAGCGAAAGGACAGGGGGCGGACGTTATGGCTACACCTTC,CASSERTGGGRYGYTF
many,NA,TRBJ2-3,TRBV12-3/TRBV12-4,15,TGTGCCAGCAGGACAGTAGAGACTAGCACAGATACGCAGTATTTT,CASRTVETSTDTQYF
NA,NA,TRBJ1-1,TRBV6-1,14,TGTGCCAGCAGAACCGGGCTCCCTAACACTGAAGCTTTCTTT,CASRTGLPNTEAFF
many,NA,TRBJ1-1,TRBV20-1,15,TGCAGTGCTAGAGATCGTTTGAGATCGGACACTGAAGCTTTCTTT,CSARDRLRSDTEAFF
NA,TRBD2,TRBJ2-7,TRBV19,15,TGTGCCAGTAGTAAACTAGCGGGAGGGCCAGACGAGCAGTACTTC,CASSKLAGGPDEQYF
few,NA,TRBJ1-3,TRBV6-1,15,TGTGCCAACAGTAGAGGAGCCCAAAACGGAAACACCATATATTTT,CANSRGAQNGNTIYF
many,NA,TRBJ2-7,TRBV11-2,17,TGTGCCAGCAGCTTTACCGAGCGGAGCCGATTCTACTACGAGCAGTACTTC,CASSFTERSRFYYEQYF
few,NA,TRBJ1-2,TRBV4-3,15,TGCGCCAGCAGCCAAGATCCCACGGAGCCTTACGGCTACACCTTC,CASSQDPTEPYGYTF
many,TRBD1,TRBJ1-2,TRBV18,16,TGTGCCAGCTCAAGAAACGTGGAGGGGGCGGACTATGGCTACACCTTC,CASSRNVEGADYGYTF
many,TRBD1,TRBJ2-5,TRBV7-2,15,TGTGCCAGCAGCTTAGCGGACAGGGTGTCAGAGACCCAGTACTTC,CASSLADRVSETQYF
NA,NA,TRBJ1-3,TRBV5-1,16,TGCGCCAGCAGCTTGTTGGACGCGAGCTCTGGAAACACCATATATTTT,CASSLLDASSGNTIYF
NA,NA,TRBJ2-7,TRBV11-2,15,TGTGCCAGCAGTTTCCTTCCCAGGGGGGGCAACGAGCAGTACTTC,CASSFLPRGGNEQYF
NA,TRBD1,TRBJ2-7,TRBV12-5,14,TGTGCTAGTGGTTTGCCGACAGGGGGCTACGAGCAGTACTTC,CASGLPTGGYEQYF
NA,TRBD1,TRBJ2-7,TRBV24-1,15,TGTGCCACCAGTGACCCGGGACAGAGCTCCTACGAGCAGTACTTC,CATSDPGQSSYEQYF
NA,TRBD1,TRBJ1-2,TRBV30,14,TGTGCCTGGAGTGGCGGGACAGGGTGGAATGGCTACACCTTC,CAWSGGTGWNGYTF
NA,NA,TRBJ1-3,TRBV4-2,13,TGTGCCAGCAGCCGGTCCGACCGGGACACCATATATTTT,CASSRSDRDTIYF
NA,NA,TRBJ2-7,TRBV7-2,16,TGTGCCAGCAGCCCAGACCATACCGATCTCTCCTACGAGCAGTACTTC,CASSPDHTDLSYEQYF
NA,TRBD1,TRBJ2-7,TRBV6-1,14,TGTGCCAGCAGTGATATAGGGGGCCCCTACGAGCAGTACTTC,CASSDIGGPYEQYF
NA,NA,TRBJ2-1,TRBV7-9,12,TGTGCCAGCAGCTCCTCTGACAGGCCTCAGTTCTTC,CASSSSDRPQFF
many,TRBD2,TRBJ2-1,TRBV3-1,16,TGTGCCAGCAGCCAAGAAAGGCTAGCGGTATACAATGAGCAGTTCTTC,CASSQERLAVYNEQFF
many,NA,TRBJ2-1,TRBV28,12,TGTGCCAGCAGGTCCAATTACAATGAGCAGTTCTTC,CASRSNYNEQFF
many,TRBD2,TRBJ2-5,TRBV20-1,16,TGCAGTGCTAGCCACCTTAGCGGGAGGGCCGGGGAGACCCAGTACTTC,CSASHLSGRAGETQYF
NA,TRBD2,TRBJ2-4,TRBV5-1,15,TGCGCCAGCAGCGTAACCGGGACTAGCGAGAACATTCAGTACTTC,CASSVTGTSENIQYF
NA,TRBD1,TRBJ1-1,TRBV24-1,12,TGTGCCACCAGTGATCGGACAGGGGAAGCTTTCTTT,CATSDRTGEAFF
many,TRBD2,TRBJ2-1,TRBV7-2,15,TGTGCCAGCAGCTCGTCACTAGCGGGAGGGCATGAGCAGTTCTTC,CASSSSLAGGHEQFF
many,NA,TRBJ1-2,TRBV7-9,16,TGTGCCAGCAGCTTCCCACAGGAGGGGCATTCTGGCGGCTACACCTTC,CASSFPQEGHSGGYTF
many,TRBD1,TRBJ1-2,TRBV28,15,TGTGCCAGCAGTTCCCAGACAGGGGGCTACTATGGCTACACCTTC,CASSSQTGGYYGYTF
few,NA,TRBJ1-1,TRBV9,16,TGTGCCAGCAGCGTAGTGCCAGGCCCCGAGAGCACTGAAGCTTTCTTT,CASSVVPGPESTEAFF
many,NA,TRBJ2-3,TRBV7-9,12,TGTGCCAGCAGCGTCGACCCGCTGATGCAGTATTTT,CASSVDPLMQYF
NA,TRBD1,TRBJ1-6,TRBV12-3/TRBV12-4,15,TGTGCCACCACTCTAGACAGGGGAGAAAATTCACCCCTCCACTTT,CATTLDRGENSPLHF
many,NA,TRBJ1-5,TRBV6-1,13,TGTGCCAGCAAGGGGGGTTCGGGTCAGCCCCAGCATTTT,CASKGGSGQPQHF
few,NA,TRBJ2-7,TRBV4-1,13,TGTGCCAGCAGCTTCGGGCTTCTACGGGAACAGTACTTC,CASSFGLLREQYF
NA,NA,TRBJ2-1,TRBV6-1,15,TGTGCCGGCAGTGATGTCCCGAGGGACCTCAATGAGCAGTTCTTC,CAGSDVPRDLNEQFF
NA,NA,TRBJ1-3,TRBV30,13,TGTGCCTGGAGTGGGGCCTCCCGAAACACCATATATTTT,CAWSGASRNTIYF
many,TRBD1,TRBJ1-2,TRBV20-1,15,TGCAGTGCTAGAGATCAGGAATCAGGGGGCTATGGCTACACCTTC,CSARDQESGGYGYTF
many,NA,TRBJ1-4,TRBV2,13,TGTGCCATTCTTGTTGCAACTAATGAAAAACTGTTTTTT,CAILVATNEKLFF
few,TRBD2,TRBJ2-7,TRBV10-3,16,TGTGCCATCAGTGATATTGGCGGGAGTGGGGTTGTCGAGCAGTACTTC,CAISDIGGSGVVEQYF
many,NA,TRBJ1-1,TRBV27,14,TGTGCCAGCAGTTTATCGTTGGCTACCCCCTCACCTTTCTTT,CASSLSLATPSPFF
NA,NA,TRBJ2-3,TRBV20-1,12,TGCAGTGCTAGAGCAGATTCAGATACGCAGTATTTT,CSARADSDTQYF
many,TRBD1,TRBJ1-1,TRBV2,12,TGTGCCAGCAGTGGACAGGGGAATGAAGCTTTCTTT,CASSGQGNEAFF
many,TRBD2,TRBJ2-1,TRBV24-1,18,TGTGCCACCAGTGACTATCCCCATGGGGCGGGAGTATCCAATGAGCAGTTCTTC,CATSDYPHGAGVSNEQFF
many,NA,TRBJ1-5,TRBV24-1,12,TGTGCCACCAGTGATTCTCGGCAGCCCCAGCATTTT,CATSDSRQPQHF
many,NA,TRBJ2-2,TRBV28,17,TGTGCCAGCAGTTTAGATATAGCGCCGACCTACACCGGGGAGCTGTTTTTT,CASSLDIAPTYTGELFF
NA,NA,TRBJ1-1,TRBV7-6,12,TGTGCCAGCAGCTCTTGGGGGAATAAAGCTTTCTTT,CASSSWGNKAFF
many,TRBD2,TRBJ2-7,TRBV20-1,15,TGCAGTGCTAGAGATGGGGGGGACTCCTCCTACGAGCAGTACTTC,CSARDGGDSSYEQYF
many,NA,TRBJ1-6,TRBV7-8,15,TGTGCCAGCAGCTTAGCCCCGGGAGGGAATTCACCCCTCCACTTT,CASSLAPGGNSPLHF
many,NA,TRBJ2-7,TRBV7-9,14,TGTGCCAGCAGCCGCGGCAGCCTCCTCTACGAGCAGTACTTC,CASSRGSLLYEQYF
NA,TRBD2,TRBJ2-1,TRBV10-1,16,TGCGCCAGCAGTGACTTAGCGGGAGGTGCCTACAATGAGCAGTTCTTC,CASSDLAGGAYNEQFF
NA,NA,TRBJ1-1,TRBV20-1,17,TGCAGTGCTAGAGATACACACTCCGGGAACTGGAACACTGAAGCTTTCTTT,CSARDTHSGNWNTEAFF
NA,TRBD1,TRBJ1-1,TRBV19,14,TGTGCCAGTGGCCAACAGGGGAGGGACACTGAAGCTTTCTTT,CASGQQGRDTEAFF
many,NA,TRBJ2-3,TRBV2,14,TGTGCCAGCAGCTATAGCGGAAACACAGATACGCAGTATTTT,CASSYSGNTDTQYF